The entry below gives a single T cell receptor (beta chain) sequence along with its context. The same CDR3 also results from other DNA sequences found in this sample. The data belong to a study of shared clonotypes between healthy human individuals. V lost 4 bases to trimming and J lost 2 bases, with 7 bases between them. This CDR3 spans 13 amino acids. The germline CDR1 and CDR2 sequences are SGHDT and YYEEEE. Here immunoSEQ multiplex PCR was the method, and the copy in TCRdb shows in-frame clones only, minus some. The sample contains more than 2 million clones, about 95% of which appear only once. Naive CD8 cells comprised CD45RO-negative, CCR7-positively selected cells, excluding terminally differentiated effector memory CD45RA+ cells.

The sequenced sample was naive CD8+ T cells sorted from blood. The chain has TRBV5-6 and TRBJ2-1; D uncertain. The sequence was obtained from a man aged 18 to 35 in good health. CDR3 protein: CASSPGAYNEQFF. In DNA, the CDR3 is TGTGCCAGCAGCCCCGGTGCCTACAATGAGCAGTTCTTC.